This passage covers 20 T cell receptor beta chains from one sample sequenced in a study of shared clonotypes between healthy human individuals. Assay: immunoSEQ multiplex PCR; the TCRdb copy retains only in-frame clones and omits some. The sample carries under 1,100,000 clones, about 75% recorded once. The specimen sequenced was memory CD4+ T cells sorted from blood. Subset indicated: CD45RA-negative fraction. The receptors were sampled from a young man in good health.

In this sample, this clone turned up once. The gene calls are TRBV4-3 and TRBJ1-2; tentatively, D is TRBD1 (6 bases). Trimming cost V 0 bases and J 4 bases, with 21 bases left between them. The germline V gene encodes CDR1 LGHNA and CDR2 YSLEER. CDR3 length: 18 amino acids. CDR3 residues: CASSQEVQVGGSSYGYTF. In DNA, the CDR3 is TGCGCCAGCAGCCAAGAGGTACAGGTTGGGGGCTCGAGCTATGGCTACACCTTC.

The J gene is TRBJ2-1, the V gene TRBV5-1; maybe TRBD2 (6 bases). CDR3 length equals 14 residues. V was clipped by 0 bases and J by 7 bases, with 11 bases between them. Germline CDR1 reads SGHRS; CDR2 reads YFSETQ. This CDR3 reads CASSLGISGNEQFF. The CDR3 bases are TGCGCCAGCAGCTTGGGGATAAGCGGGAATGAGCAGTTCTTC.

The V call is TRBV7-2, the J call TRBJ1-6, with 7 bases fitting TRBD1. With V trimmed by 4 bases and J by 8 bases, 11 bases remained unmatched. The germline gives CDR1 SGHTA, CDR2 FQGNSA. CDR3 length: 16 amino acids. CDR3 nucleotide sequence: TGTGCCAGCAGCTCGGGGGACAGCCCCGTTTATTCACCCCTCCACTTT. This translates into CASSSGDSPVYSPLHF.

In this sample, this clone turned up once. The chain recombines TRBV27 with TRBJ1-6, with a tentative D call TRBD1 (5 bases). The CDR3 sequence is 17 residues long. Trimming removed 5 bases from V and 6 bases from J, with 20 bases in between. Germline CDR1 reads MNHEY; CDR2 reads SMNVEV (reference sequence). The CDR3 sequence: CASSLTGTLVANSPLHF. The CDR3 DNA sequence: TGTGCCAGCAGTCTGACGGGGACGCTCGTCGCTAATTCACCCCTCCACTTT.

The rearrangement links TRBV28 to TRBJ2-1; 9 bases align to TRBD2. The CDR3 is made up of 16 amino acids. The ends lost 7 bases at V and 3 bases at J; junction bases unmatched: 10. Looked up from germline, CDR1 is MDHEN and CDR2 is SYDVKM. CDR3 sequence: CASIPSAGGRYNEQFF. The CDR3 DNA follows: TGTGCCAGCATTCCATCAGCGGGGGGTCGCTACAATGAGCAGTTCTTC.

In this sample, this clone turned up a few times. V gene TRBV7-6 combines with J gene TRBJ1-5; 7 bases match TRBD1. V was pared by 4 bases and J by 4 bases, with 1 base of the junction left unmatched. The CDR3 covers 13 residues. Germline-derived CDR1 and CDR2 are SGHVS and FNYEAQ. The chain's CDR3 is CASSSTGNQPQHF. CDR3 nucleotides: TGTGCCAGCAGCTCGACAGGGAATCAGCCCCAGCATTTT.

The rearrangement uses TRBV5-5 and TRBJ2-2, with D possibly TRBD2 on 6 matching bases. The length of the CDR3 is 15 residues. V was pared by 4 bases and J by 0 bases, with 10 bases between. Germline V gene lookup returns CDR1 SGHKS and CDR2 YYEKEE (reference sequence). The CDR3 nucleotides are TGTGCCAGCAGCCCCGGGACTGCGAACACCGGGGAGCTGTTTTTT. It specifies CASSPGTANTGELFF.

The gene calls are TRBV28 and TRBJ1-4; perhaps TRBD1 as D (6 bases). V lost 5 bases and J 1 base, leaving 11 bases between the germline ends. Germline V gives CDR1 MDHEN, CDR2 SYDVKM. The CDR3 consists of 15 residues. The CDR3 sequence is CASSPSTGTNEKLFF. For the CDR3, the DNA is TGTGCCAGCAGTCCCTCGACAGGAACTAATGAAAAACTGTTTTTT.

The count of this clone is one. The chain has TRBV7-6 and TRBJ2-1, with TRBD2 matching 9 bases. V shed 4 bases and J 2 bases; nucleotides not matched to a gene: 3. Germline CDR1 SGHVS, CDR2 FNYEAQ. The length of the CDR3 is 15 residues. CDR3 amino acids: CASSSSSGAYNEQFF. CDR3 nucleotide sequence: TGTGCCAGCAGCTCCTCTAGCGGGGCCTACAATGAGCAGTTCTTC.

A remark on this clone: Only one base separates this from a far larger clonotype, so it likely reflects a read error. Other DNA sequences in this specimen translate into the identical CDR3. The V call is TRBV19, the J call TRBJ2-5, with 7 positions matching TRBD2. The CDR3 contains 14 residues. Looked up from germline, CDR1 is LNHDA and CDR2 is SQIVND (reference sequence). Losses at the gene ends were 4 bases for V and 5 bases for J; bases not matched to a gene: 7. CDR3 in amino acids: CASSKGLAAETQYF. CDR3 nucleotide sequence: TGTGCCAGTAGTAAAGGGCTAGCGGCGGAGACCCAGTACTTC. Filled out from reference TRBV19 and TRBJ2-5, the complete variable domain reads DGGITQSPKYLFRKEGQNVTLSCEQNLNHDAMYWYRQDPGQGLRLIYYSQIVNDFQKGDIAEGYSVSREKKESFPLTVTSAQKNPTAFYLCASSKGLAAETQYFGPGTRLLVL.

J is TRBJ2-5 and V is TRBV11-2; TRBD1 matches 7 bases. V shed 0 bases and J 2 bases; nucleotides not matched to a gene: 15. CDR1 and CDR2 (germline): SGHAT, FQNNGV. The CDR3 is 19 amino acids. CDR3 sequence reads: CASSLDTLTGRRWQETQYF. As DNA, the CDR3 is TGTGCCAGCAGCTTAGATACCCTGACAGGGCGCAGGTGGCAAGAGACCCAGTACTTC.

The V and J genes are TRBV27 and TRBJ2-3; the match to TRBD1 covers 8 bases. V lost 8 bases, J lost 5 bases, and 9 bases stayed unmatched. CDR1 is MNHEY and CDR2 is SMNVEV in the germline V gene (reference sequence). This CDR3 contains 14 residues. The CDR3 spells CASRRTGRVDTQYF. The CDR3 bases are TGTGCCAGCCGCAGGACAGGGCGGGTAGATACGCAGTATTTT.

This sequence joins TRBV20-1 and TRBJ2-5; 9 nucleotides align to TRBD1. CDR1 is DFQATT, CDR2 SNEGSKA, per germline (reference sequence). The length of the CDR3 is 11 residues. V dropped 7 bases and J dropped 5; count of bases not matched to a gene: 2. This CDR3 is CSVTGGETQYF. Here the CDR3 DNA reads TGCAGTGTCACAGGGGGCGAGACCCAGTACTTC.

Note on this clone: A much larger clone lies one base from this, so it may be a read error. The same CDR3 arises from other DNA sequences in this sample as well. The rearrangement uses TRBV7-2 and TRBJ1-1; D may be TRBD1 (6 bases). The CDR3 totals 13 residues. CDR1 SGHTA and CDR2 FQGNSA come from the germline V gene. Trimming took 3 bases from V and 4 from J, leaving 9 bases between them. The CDR3 bases are TGTGCCAGCAGCTTTACAGGGAGCACTGAAGCTTTCTTT. The encoded protein is CASSFTGSTEAFF.

The genes are TRBV6-5 and TRBJ2-1, with TRBD1 matching 11 bases. The CDR3 runs 15 residues. From germline, CDR1 is MNHEY and CDR2 SVGAGI. J was trimmed by 8 bases and V by 4 bases; bases with no gene match: 7. This CDR3 is CASSSPGQGDYEQFF. The CDR3 DNA reads as TGTGCCAGCAGTTCACCGGGACAGGGGGACTATGAGCAGTTCTTC.

This clone was found a few times. This chain links TRBV2 with TRBJ2-3; 9 nucleotides line up with TRBD1. Looked up from germline, CDR1 is SNHLY and CDR2 is FYNNEI. The CDR3 is 16 amino acids. The trim removed 6 bases at V and 2 bases at J, leaving 9 bases unmatched. CDR3 sequence: CASRGTGSLYTDTQYF. In DNA, the CDR3 is TGTGCCAGCAGGGGGACAGGGTCCCTATACACAGATACGCAGTATTTT.

The V and J genes are TRBV10-1 and TRBJ2-1; D perhaps matches TRBD1 (5 bases). Trimming shortened V by 4 bases and J by 3 bases, and 7 bases separated the two germline ends. CDR1 and CDR2 from the germline V gene are WNHNN and SYGVQD (reference sequence). The CDR3 loop spans 13 amino acids. The CDR3 here is CASSADSYNEQFF. Written as DNA, the CDR3 is TGCGCCAGCAGTGCAGACAGCTACAATGAGCAGTTCTTC.

The chain has TRBV25-1 and TRBJ2-7, with TRBD1 identical over 10 bases. The CDR3 runs 13 residues. The germline gives CDR1 MGHDK, CDR2 SYGVNS. V shed 8 bases, J shed 5 bases, and the junction held 6 bases outside the gene matches. CDR3 sequence (DNA): TGTGCCAGCTTCCGGGACAGGGGCCACGAGCAGTACTTC. Translation gives CASFRDRGHEQYF.

In its sample, this clone was seen a few times. This chain uses TRBV5-8 with TRBJ1-1, with 7 bases that match TRBD1. V was pared by 4 bases and J by 5 bases, with 8 bases of the junction left unmatched. Germline CDR1 reads SGHTS; CDR2 reads YDEGEE. The length of the CDR3 is 14 residues. The CDR3 DNA follows: TGTGCCAGCAGCGTACAGGGGCGGGCGACTGAAGCTTTCTTT. This gives the protein CASSVQGRATEAFF.

V and J are TRBV5-6 and TRBJ2-5, with D perhaps TRBD2 (7 bases). Germline CDR1 reads SGHDT; CDR2 reads YYEEEE. V lost 5 bases to trimming and J lost 4 bases, with 18 bases between them. The CDR3 runs 15 residues. The CDR3 spells CASRPTWGGGETQYF. Written as DNA, the CDR3 is TGTGCCAGCAGGCCTACCTGGGGGGGCGGAGAGACCCAGTACTTC. The variable domain in full, completed from reference TRBV5-6 and TRBJ2-5, reads DAGVTQSPTHLIKTRGQQVTLRCSPKSGHDTVSWYQQALGQGPQFIFQYYEEEERQRGNFPDRFSGHQFPNYSSELNVNALLLGDSALYLCASRPTWGGGETQYFGPGTRLLVL.